A selection of T cell receptor beta chains follows, all from one sample in a study of CD8+ T cells in alopecia areata. Clones were read by immunoSEQ multiplex PCR, and TCRdb kept only the in-frame ones, dropping some. The table includes about 120,000 clones, roughly 69% detected once. The sample consisted of CD4+ T cells sorted from blood. The receptors were gathered from a human donor in good health. Each CDR3 is given with its conserved first and last residue. Each record gives: V gene, D gene, clone size, J gene, CDR3 DNA, CDR3 protein. The D gene is left open where the match is weak. Size values are once, few and many counts, or a class for expanded clones, and some rows have none.

V gene: TRBV30; D gene: NA; clone size: NA; J gene: TRBJ1-5; CDR3 DNA: TGTGCCTGGGGACAGACGACCTTAAGTCAGCCCCAGCATTTT; CDR3 protein: CAWGQTTLSQPQHF
V gene: TRBV5-6; D gene: NA; clone size: NA; J gene: TRBJ2-5; CDR3 DNA: TGTGCCAGCAGCGCGGGAACAGGGTTGGGACTAGAGACCCAGTACTTC; CDR3 protein: CASSAGTGLGLETQYF
V gene: TRBV5-1; D gene: NA; clone size: once; J gene: TRBJ2-5; CDR3 DNA: TGCGCCAGCTACGACCCTGGGGAGACCCAGTACTTC; CDR3 protein: CASYDPGETQYF
V gene: TRBV18; D gene: NA; clone size: NA; J gene: TRBJ2-3; CDR3 DNA: TGTGCCAGCTCACCGATTGACAGCTCAGATACGCAGTATTTT; CDR3 protein: CASSPIDSSDTQYF
V gene: TRBV7-3; D gene: NA; clone size: NA; J gene: TRBJ1-2; CDR3 DNA: TGTGCCAGCAGCACCCCACAGGCTTCTAACTATGGCTACACCTTC; CDR3 protein: CASSTPQASNYGYTF
V gene: TRBV7-2; D gene: NA; clone size: NA; J gene: TRBJ2-2; CDR3 DNA: TGTGCCAGCAGCCGCGCGGGGGCCCCCGGGGAGCTGTTTTTT; CDR3 protein: CASSRAGAPGELFF
V gene: TRBV11-2; D gene: TRBD1; clone size: NA; J gene: TRBJ2-2; CDR3 DNA: TGTGCCAGCAGCCGCGACAGGGCCGGGGAGCTGTTTTTT; CDR3 protein: CASSRDRAGELFF
V gene: TRBV5-1; D gene: TRBD2; clone size: NA; J gene: TRBJ2-5; CDR3 DNA: TGCGCCAGCAGCTCTCGGACTAGCGGGGGATCAGAGACCCAGTACTTC; CDR3 protein: CASSSRTSGGSETQYF
V gene: TRBV5-1; D gene: NA; clone size: NA; J gene: TRBJ2-7; CDR3 DNA: TGCGCCAGCAGCTTGGAGGCAGGGAGGTACGAGCAGTACTTC; CDR3 protein: CASSLEAGRYEQYF
V gene: TRBV20-1; D gene: NA; clone size: NA; J gene: TRBJ1-2; CDR3 DNA: TGCAGTGCTGGGGGCCTTACTGGCTACACCTTC; CDR3 protein: CSAGGLTGYTF
V gene: TRBV4-1; D gene: NA; clone size: NA; J gene: TRBJ2-5; CDR3 DNA: TGCGCCAGCAGCCAAGCCCCCCCGGAGACCCAGTACTTC; CDR3 protein: CASSQAPPETQYF
V gene: TRBV2; D gene: NA; clone size: NA; J gene: TRBJ1-2; CDR3 DNA: TGTGCCAGCACCCTGGGGAGCCGGGGTGGCTACACCTTC; CDR3 protein: CASTLGSRGGYTF
V gene: TRBV15; D gene: NA; clone size: NA; J gene: TRBJ2-1; CDR3 DNA: TGTGCCACCAGACGAGGGTCCCCTGAGCAGTTCTTC; CDR3 protein: CATRRGSPEQFF
V gene: TRBV4-1; D gene: TRBD2; clone size: NA; J gene: TRBJ2-5; CDR3 DNA: TGCGCCAGCCAGAAAATGGGGGGGATACAAGAGACCCAGTACTTC; CDR3 protein: CASQKMGGIQETQYF
V gene: TRBV30; D gene: NA; clone size: NA; J gene: TRBJ1-5; CDR3 DNA: TGTGCCTGGAGTCGAAAGAAAGAGGGCTTTGCCAATCAGCCCCAGCATTTT; CDR3 protein: CAWSRKKEGFANQPQHF
V gene: TRBV6-5; D gene: NA; clone size: NA; J gene: TRBJ2-7; CDR3 DNA: TGTGCCAGCAGTGAAGAGGGGCCAACCTACGAGCAGTACTTC; CDR3 protein: CASSEEGPTYEQYF
V gene: TRBV30; D gene: NA; clone size: NA; J gene: TRBJ1-6; CDR3 DNA: TGTGCCTGGAGCTCCGGGACGGCTTTGCACTTT; CDR3 protein: CAWSSGTALHF
V gene: TRBV15; D gene: NA; clone size: NA; J gene: TRBJ2-7; CDR3 DNA: TGTGCCACAAAACAGGGCCACAGCTCCTACGAGCAGTACTTC; CDR3 protein: CATKQGHSSYEQYF
V gene: TRBV4-2; D gene: NA; clone size: NA; J gene: TRBJ1-1; CDR3 DNA: TGTGCCAGCAGCCATCTGAGGGGGAACACTGAAGCTTTCTTT; CDR3 protein: CASSHLRGNTEAFF
V gene: TRBV11-2; D gene: NA; clone size: few; J gene: TRBJ2-5; CDR3 DNA: TGTGCCAGCAGCTTAGAGGAGACCCAGTACTTC; CDR3 protein: CASSLEETQYF
V gene: TRBV2; D gene: TRBD1; clone size: many; J gene: TRBJ1-3; CDR3 DNA: TGTGCCAGCAGTCAGGGACAGGCCTCTGGAAACACCATATATTTT; CDR3 protein: CASSQGQASGNTIYF
V gene: TRBV19; D gene: NA; clone size: once; J gene: TRBJ1-1; CDR3 DNA: TGTGCCAGTAGTACTCGGGGCGGGTATGAAGCTTTCTTT; CDR3 protein: CASSTRGGYEAFF
V gene: TRBV25-1; D gene: TRBD1; clone size: NA; J gene: TRBJ1-1; CDR3 DNA: TGTGCCAGCAGCCAAAACCGGGACAGGGACACTGAAGCTTTCTTT; CDR3 protein: CASSQNRDRDTEAFF
V gene: TRBV30; D gene: NA; clone size: NA; J gene: TRBJ1-2; CDR3 DNA: TGTGCCTGGAGTGTTTCCTATGGCTACACCTTC; CDR3 protein: CAWSVSYGYTF
V gene: TRBV5-1; D gene: TRBD1; clone size: few; J gene: TRBJ2-5; CDR3 DNA: TGCGCCAGCAGCCCGGACAGGCAAGAGACCCAGTACTTC; CDR3 protein: CASSPDRQETQYF
V gene: TRBV30; D gene: NA; clone size: NA; J gene: TRBJ1-2; CDR3 DNA: TGTGCCAGAGGATCCGGCCTTTCTGGCTACACCTTC; CDR3 protein: CARGSGLSGYTF
V gene: TRBV2; D gene: NA; clone size: NA; J gene: TRBJ2-4; CDR3 DNA: TGTGCCAGCAGGGTCGAGGGGCTTGCCAAAAACATTCAGTACTTC; CDR3 protein: CASRVEGLAKNIQYF
V gene: TRBV19; D gene: NA; clone size: NA; J gene: TRBJ1-1; CDR3 DNA: TGTGCCAGTAGTGTGACAGACTTGAACACTGAAGCTTTCTTT; CDR3 protein: CASSVTDLNTEAFF
V gene: TRBV5-1; D gene: NA; clone size: NA; J gene: TRBJ2-5; CDR3 DNA: TGCGCCAGCAGCTTGGCCTGGGCAGAAGAGACCCAGTACTTC; CDR3 protein: CASSLAWAEETQYF
V gene: TRBV2; D gene: NA; clone size: few; J gene: TRBJ1-1; CDR3 DNA: TGTGCCAGCAGTGAACAGGAGGGGACTGAAGCTTTCTTT; CDR3 protein: CASSEQEGTEAFF
V gene: TRBV29-1; D gene: NA; clone size: once; J gene: TRBJ2-1; CDR3 DNA: TGCAGCGTGGGTAAACAGTCCGATGGGGGTGAGCAGTTCTTC; CDR3 protein: CSVGKQSDGGEQFF
V gene: TRBV27; D gene: NA; clone size: NA; J gene: TRBJ1-5; CDR3 DNA: TGTGCCAGCAGTTCGAACGGCAATCAGCCCCAGCATTTT; CDR3 protein: CASSSNGNQPQHF
V gene: TRBV29-1; D gene: TRBD1; clone size: NA; J gene: TRBJ1-5; CDR3 DNA: TGCAGCGTTGGGATGGGACAGGGAGGGAGCAATCAGCCCCAGCATTTT; CDR3 protein: CSVGMGQGGSNQPQHF
V gene: TRBV7-2; D gene: TRBD1; clone size: once; J gene: TRBJ2-1; CDR3 DNA: TGTGCCAGCAGCCCCGACAGGGGCGCATGGAATGAGCAGTTCTTC; CDR3 protein: CASSPDRGAWNEQFF
V gene: TRBV5-1; D gene: TRBD2; clone size: NA; J gene: TRBJ2-5; CDR3 DNA: TGCGCCAGCAGCTTGGGACTAGCGGTCCAAGAGACCCAGTACTTC; CDR3 protein: CASSLGLAVQETQYF
V gene: TRBV7-9; D gene: TRBD2; clone size: few; J gene: TRBJ2-1; CDR3 DNA: TGTGCCAGCAGTTTTGGGCTAGCGGTCGATGAGCAGTTCTTC; CDR3 protein: CASSFGLAVDEQFF
V gene: TRBV11-2; D gene: NA; clone size: many; J gene: TRBJ2-7; CDR3 DNA: TGTGCCAGCAGCTTGGGGGCAGCGGGGACCTACGAGCAGTACTTC; CDR3 protein: CASSLGAAGTYEQYF
V gene: TRBV28; D gene: NA; clone size: NA; J gene: TRBJ2-3; CDR3 DNA: TGTGCCAGCAGTTTAGGCAGAACCTCTAGCACAGATACGCAGTATTTT; CDR3 protein: CASSLGRTSSTDTQYF
V gene: TRBV29-1; D gene: NA; clone size: NA; J gene: TRBJ1-4; CDR3 DNA: TGCAGCGTTGAAGATCGATGGGGGCCGGGTGGTCATGAAAAACTGTTTTTT; CDR3 protein: CSVEDRWGPGGHEKLFF
V gene: TRBV18; D gene: NA; clone size: NA; J gene: TRBJ2-3; CDR3 DNA: TGTGCCAGCTCTCCCGCTGGGGCGCAGTATTTT; CDR3 protein: CASSPAGAQYF
V gene: TRBV29-1; D gene: TRBD1; clone size: NA; J gene: TRBJ1-2; CDR3 DNA: TGCAGCGTTGCCGGGACAGGGGACTATGGCTACACCTTC; CDR3 protein: CSVAGTGDYGYTF
V gene: TRBV2; D gene: NA; clone size: NA; J gene: TRBJ2-7; CDR3 DNA: TGTGCCAGCAGAGACTGGGACGTAACCTACGAGCAGTACTTC; CDR3 protein: CASRDWDVTYEQYF
V gene: TRBV5-6; D gene: NA; clone size: NA; J gene: TRBJ1-2; CDR3 DNA: TGTGCCAGCAGCTTGTTCGTCCAGGGCTTCTATGGCTACACCTTC; CDR3 protein: CASSLFVQGFYGYTF
V gene: TRBV27; D gene: NA; clone size: NA; J gene: TRBJ1-6; CDR3 DNA: TGTGCCAGCAGGCTCCAGGGCTCCTATAATTCACCCCTCCACTTT; CDR3 protein: CASRLQGSYNSPLHF
V gene: TRBV5-6; D gene: NA; clone size: NA; J gene: TRBJ1-5; CDR3 DNA: TGTGCCAGCAGCTTGGGTGCCAGCAATCAGCCCCAGCATTTT; CDR3 protein: CASSLGASNQPQHF
V gene: TRBV5-4; D gene: TRBD2; clone size: NA; J gene: TRBJ2-3; CDR3 DNA: TGTGCCAGCAGCCCCCGGGAAGCGGGGGGCGGGGATACGCAGTATTTT; CDR3 protein: CASSPREAGGGDTQYF
V gene: TRBV7-9; D gene: NA; clone size: NA; J gene: TRBJ2-7; CDR3 DNA: TGTGCCAGCAGTTTGGCGAGTGGAGCAACGGGCGAGCAGTACTTC; CDR3 protein: CASSLASGATGEQYF
V gene: TRBV29-1; D gene: NA; clone size: NA; J gene: TRBJ2-1; CDR3 DNA: TGCAGCGTTGAAGCCGCACAGCCGTACAATGAGCAGTTCTTC; CDR3 protein: CSVEAAQPYNEQFF